This T cell receptor beta chain was identified in a study of cytomegalovirus exposure and HLA in healthy donors (dated by TCRdb to 2016 to 2017). Notes on the research overall: In an earlier analysis of some 610 of the donors, under 300 Gb of sequence data and 117 million unique TCR beta sequences from 180 million or so T cells were reported. Among the 398 genotyped donors, about 85% belonged to the genetic ancestry cluster associated with self-reported Caucasian donors. Typing coverage varied by locus: roughly 629-630 donors for A, B, C, DRB1 and DQB1; 522 for DQA1; more than 600 for DPA1; 450 to 480 for DPB1. The study was designed to test whether signatures of past pathogen exposure could be identified by cataloging public T cell receptors. Rather than using new phenotypic data, the later analysis identified candidate immune exposures from TCR beta sequences and from how often those sequences occurred across donors. To predict cytomegalovirus infection status, the study combined high-throughput TCR immunosequencing, statistical association of individual TCRs with disease status, and machine learning. Every discovery cohort repertoire had been produced on one sequencing platform. The study used immunosequencing to profile the T cell repertoires of under 700 subjects and linked those repertoires to cytomegalovirus serostatus. Genome-wide SNP genotypes for about 60% of the roughly 700 donors were used in a later genetic analysis, which treated that subset as a discovery cohort. Approximately 310 gigabases of sequencing data and tens of millions of unique TCR sequences made up an early release that covered 500 to 700 HLA-typed donors. To decide whether each TCR beta V gene segment behaved as functional or pseudogenic, an earlier analysis of some 600 of the donors relied on high-throughput TCR beta sequencing. To study patterns of TCR occurrence, a later analysis re-analyzed previously published TCR beta repertoires from 666 donors and added high-resolution HLA genotyping. Among approximately 370 genotyped donors of the cohort, an average of roughly 230,000 unique TCR beta nucleotide sequences was sequenced per donor, of which about 19% were non-productive. Donor age, sex, ethnicity and CMV serostatus were collected together with the repertoire data. Several DR-DQ haplotypes were handled as single units for association and clustering, since linkage in the cohort was strong. Besides the first cohort of around 670 subjects, a separate validation cohort made up of roughly 120 different subjects was used. HLA typing covered class I and class II loci at four-digit resolution.

Library generation was performed with the immunoSEQ multiplex PCR assay. For the multiplex PCR, a mixture combining 60 forward primers for TCR Vbeta segments and 13 reverse primers for TCR Jbeta segments was used. A multiplex PCR assay on genomic DNA amplified the CDR3 region of rearranged TCR beta genes. The amplified TCR beta libraries were sequenced on the Illumina HiSeq System as 87-base-pair reads. Turning to the authors' computational methods: A later analysis counted about 80 million unique TCR beta chains across the 650 to 700 repertoires, and about 10 million of these chains were shared by at least two donors. A nearest-neighbor algorithm error-corrected the raw reads and collapsed the reads into unique sequences, merging closely related sequences to remove PCR and sequencing errors. V, D and J gene segments were assigned by aligning CDR3 sequences to IMGT reference sequences. For a sequence to be retained, a match of at least six nucleotides to both a V gene segment and a J gene segment was required. Rearrangements were called productive when the CDR3 lacked stop codons and stayed in frame with V and J; all others were non-productive. Following IMGT convention, CDR3 was defined as the stretch from the second conserved V-encoded cysteine up to the conserved J-encoded phenylalanine. In an earlier analysis of 550 to 650 of the donors, sequences lacking an unambiguous match to a single V gene segment were excluded. In an earlier analysis of approximately 610 of the donors, V segments were called functional above 56.7% productive rearrangements and were called segregating when the between-donor standard deviation exceeded 5%. A statistical classification framework was built to diagnose cytomegalovirus status from the catalog of TCR beta chain sequences. In a later analysis, V and J genes were assigned by comparing TCR nucleotide sequences against IMGT/GENE-DB human TR gene sequences. Using the TCRdist pipeline, a later analysis assigned CDR3 sequences along with most-parsimonious VDJ recombination scenarios. In a later analysis, every TCR beta chain was defined by the combination of its CDR3 amino acid sequence and its V-gene family, and reads without a unique V-gene family were dropped. In a later analysis, 550 to 650 highly shared, low-generation-probability nucleotide sequences were removed to address suspected cross-contamination and a sequencing artifact. In a later analysis, a clonal expansion index was calculated for each public chain from normalized within-repertoire ranks of inferred template counts. In a later analysis, generation probabilities were computed with a VDJ recombination model fitted to out-of-frame rearrangements, and the resulting probabilities were checked against IGoR. Hypergeometric tests were used in a later analysis to score TCR-TCR, TCR-HLA and TCR-CMV co-occurrence, with a repertoire-size bias correction applied to the TCR pairs. To estimate false discovery rates, a later analysis permuted the HLA or CMV assignments 20 times. In a later analysis, co-occurring TCRs were grouped using DBSCAN, with TCRdist sequence similarity added in when clustering inside HLA-allele-positive subsets. Co-occurrence clustering excluded repertoires with fewer than 30,000 or more than 120,000 public chains, plus five with anomalous nucleotide sharing. This is the immuneACCESS table as TCRdb keeps it, with only in-frame sequences that have V and J called. A part of the clones is gone; compared with another copy, unresolved V genes explain less than half, and the rest is unexplained. V and J calls and clone size are as listed in that table; D and trimming were resolved from the DNA. The sample table contains approximately 170,000 clones; only one count was recorded for 80% of them. Of the sample, roughly 9.3% is held by the ten largest clones.

The cohort was made up of approximately 670 healthy bone marrow donors. At the time of sampling, all cohort members were nominally healthy, though unrecorded immune exposures were likely present. The donor tested CMV seropositive, placing the donor among the 310 or so seropositive members of the cohort. Each donor provided a peripheral blood sample, and peripheral blood mononuclear cells were used for TCR beta sequencing. Genomic DNA extraction from the blood cell samples was performed with the Qiagen DNeasy Blood Extraction Kit. This clone occurred a few times. The antigen it recognizes is unknown. The sample holds no much larger clone one base away, and base qualities are not on file. V loses 4 bases of germline sequence and J loses 7 bases, and the interval between the two ends is 12 bases. The germline V gene (reference sequence) yields SGHNT for CDR1 and YYREEE for CDR2. The CDR3 sequence holds 13 residues, the cysteine and phenylalanine included. The kept DNA is CDR3 alone, 39 bases in frame from the first base.

What the authors observed across the whole study: Some IMGT-functional V segments, including TRBV6-2 and TRBV6-3, could not be told apart with the 87-base-pair reads, so those segments were excluded. An earlier analysis of around 500 of the donors showed that most TCR beta V segments appeared in productive rearrangements either about 87% or about 30% of the time, which broadly matched IMGT annotations. Several of the top co-occurrence clusters appeared to be linked to parvovirus B19, influenza, CMV and Epstein-Barr virus, according to a later analysis. The sequencing pipeline was judged likely to have produced a cluster of highly shared sequence variants as a technical artifact. A later analysis found that TCR association rates varied across HLA loci, with DRB1 alleles showing the most associated TCRs and HLA-C alleles the fewest. Compared with the roughly 670-donor mean, donors in an Asian-associated ancestry cluster had fewer N-insertions in productive TCRs, according to a later genetic analysis. Across donors, most TCR sequences were observed very rarely, whereas some public TCRs were present in many individuals. Cytomegalovirus status was reported to be diagnosed by the classifier with high specificity and sensitivity in both the original and validation cohorts. Compared with equally common non-associated chains, HLA-associated TCR beta chains in a later analysis were more clonally expanded and had lower generation probabilities. An association between a missense DCLRE1C variant and V-gene and J-gene trimming of TCR beta chains was found in a later genetic analysis and replicated in an independent cohort. Because counts were too low, approximately 18 rarely observed V segments, including chromosome 9 orphons, were excluded from the earlier analysis of 500 to 700 of the donors. A later analysis found that most CMV-associated TCR beta chains appeared HLA-restricted, with HLA associations seemingly driven largely by CMV exposure. Linkage disequilibrium might explain the correlated functional status among segregating V segments, but an unknown experimental factor could not be excluded. Strong co-occurrence of HLA alleles, especially DR and DQ, made assigning TCR associations to individual alleles difficult. In a later analysis, around 17,000 TCR beta sequences were associated with specific HLA alleles at a false discovery rate of 0.05. A further reported finding was that TCR beta sequences accurately predicted the HLA-A and HLA-B alleles for most subjects in the first cohort. The study gave a list of some 150 TCR beta chains associated with cytomegalovirus. Only TCR beta chains were sequenced in this cohort, and the absence of alpha or paired-chain data limited detectable features. Presence/absence analyses assumed roughly uniform sequencing depth across donors, an assumption that may not hold. A few of the identified cytomegalovirus-associated TCR beta chains were confirmed in vitro to be specific for cytomegalovirus antigens. The authors suggested that the approach could potentially be generalized to other disease states and immunological phenotypes. The only immune exposure information available for the cohort was CMV serostatus. HLA typing was unavailable for some donors at each locus, so association tests used only the typed subset.

Sequencing input: PBMCs. The V gene is TRBV5-4 and the J gene is TRBJ1-5, with a tentative D gene TRBD1 over 5 matching bases. The receptor was derived from a man between 18 and 35 years old in good health and CMV-seropositive. The CDR3 loop reads CASSPGLGQPQHF. The bases read TGTGCCAGCAGCCCAGGGTTAGGGCAGCCCCAGCATTTT.